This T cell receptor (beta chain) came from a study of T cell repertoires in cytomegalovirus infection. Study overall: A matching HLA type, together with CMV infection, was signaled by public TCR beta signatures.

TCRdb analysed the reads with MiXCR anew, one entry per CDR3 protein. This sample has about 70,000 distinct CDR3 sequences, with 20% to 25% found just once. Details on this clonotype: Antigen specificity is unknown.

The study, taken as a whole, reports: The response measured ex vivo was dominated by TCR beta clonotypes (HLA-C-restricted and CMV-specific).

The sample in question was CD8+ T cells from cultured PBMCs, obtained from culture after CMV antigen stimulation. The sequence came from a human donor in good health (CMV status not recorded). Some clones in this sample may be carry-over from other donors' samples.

The CDR3 reads CASSLAGTDSYGYTF. CDR3 nucleotides: TGTGCCAGCAGTTTAGCGGGGACGGACTCATATGGCTACACCTTC. The chain carries TRBV12-3 or TRBV12-4 and TRBJ1-2; possibly TRBD1 for D (5 bases). This CDR3 contains 15 residues. Trimming removed 0 bases from V and 5 bases from J, with 13 bases in between.